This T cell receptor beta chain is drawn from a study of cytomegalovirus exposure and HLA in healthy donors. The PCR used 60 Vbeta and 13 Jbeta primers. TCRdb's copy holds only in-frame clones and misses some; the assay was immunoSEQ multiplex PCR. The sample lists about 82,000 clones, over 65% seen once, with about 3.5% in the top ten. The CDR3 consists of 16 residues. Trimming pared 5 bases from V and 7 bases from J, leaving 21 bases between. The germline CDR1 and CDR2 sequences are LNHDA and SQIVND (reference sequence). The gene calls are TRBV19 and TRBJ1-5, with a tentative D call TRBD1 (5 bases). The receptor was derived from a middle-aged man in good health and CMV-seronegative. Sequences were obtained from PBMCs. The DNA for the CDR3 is TGTGCCAGTAGTTTCTCGGGACTTCCGATACGGCAGCCCCAGCATTTT. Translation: CASSFSGLPIRQPQHF.